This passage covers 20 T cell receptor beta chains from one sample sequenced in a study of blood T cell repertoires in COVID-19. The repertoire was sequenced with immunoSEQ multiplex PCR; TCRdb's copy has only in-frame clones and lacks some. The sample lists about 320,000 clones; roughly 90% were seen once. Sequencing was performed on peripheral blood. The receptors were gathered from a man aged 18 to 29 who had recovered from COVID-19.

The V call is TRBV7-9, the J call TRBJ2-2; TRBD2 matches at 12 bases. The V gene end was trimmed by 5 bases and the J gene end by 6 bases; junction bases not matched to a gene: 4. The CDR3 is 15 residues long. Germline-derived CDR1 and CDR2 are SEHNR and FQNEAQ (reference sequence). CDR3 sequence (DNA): TGTGCCAGCAGCAGACTAGCGGGAGAATCCGGGGAGCTGTTTTTT. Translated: CASSRLAGESGELFF.

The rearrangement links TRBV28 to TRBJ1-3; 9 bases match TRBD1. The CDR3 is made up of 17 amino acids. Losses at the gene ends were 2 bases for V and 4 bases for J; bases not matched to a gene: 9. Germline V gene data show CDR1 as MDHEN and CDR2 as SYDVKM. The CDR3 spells CASSLPGQGDLGNTIYF. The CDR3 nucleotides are TGTGCCAGCAGTTTACCGGGACAGGGCGACTTAGGAAACACCATATATTTT.

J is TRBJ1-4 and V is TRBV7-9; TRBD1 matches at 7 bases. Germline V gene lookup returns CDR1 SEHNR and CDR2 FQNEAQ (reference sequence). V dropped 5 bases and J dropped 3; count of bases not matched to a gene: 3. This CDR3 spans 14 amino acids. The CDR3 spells CASSPQGSNEKLFF. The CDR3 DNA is TGTGCCAGCAGCCCACAGGGGTCTAATGAAAAACTGTTTTTT.

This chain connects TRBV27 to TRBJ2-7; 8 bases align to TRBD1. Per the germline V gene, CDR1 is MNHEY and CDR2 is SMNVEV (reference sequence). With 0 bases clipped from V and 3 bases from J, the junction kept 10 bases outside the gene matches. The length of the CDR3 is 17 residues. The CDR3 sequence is CASSLSGPYRGIYEQYF. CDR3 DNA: TGTGCCAGCAGTTTATCTGGGCCATACAGGGGGATCTACGAGCAGTACTTC.

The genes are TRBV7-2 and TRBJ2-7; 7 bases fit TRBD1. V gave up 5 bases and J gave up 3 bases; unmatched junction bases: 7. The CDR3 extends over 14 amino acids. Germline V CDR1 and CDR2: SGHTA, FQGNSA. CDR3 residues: CASSPGTVVYEQYF. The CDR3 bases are TGTGCCAGCAGCCCCGGGACAGTGGTCTACGAGCAGTACTTC.

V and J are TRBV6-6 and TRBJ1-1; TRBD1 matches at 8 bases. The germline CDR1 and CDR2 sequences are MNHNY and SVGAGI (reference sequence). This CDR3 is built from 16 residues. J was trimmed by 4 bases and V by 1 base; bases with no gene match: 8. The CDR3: CASSYFDQGASTEAFF. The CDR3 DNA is TGTGCCAGCAGTTACTTCGATCAGGGGGCGAGCACTGAAGCTTTCTTT.

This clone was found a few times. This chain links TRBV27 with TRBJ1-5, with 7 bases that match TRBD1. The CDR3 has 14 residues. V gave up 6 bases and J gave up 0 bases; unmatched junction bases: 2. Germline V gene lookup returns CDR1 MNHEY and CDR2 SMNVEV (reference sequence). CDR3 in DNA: TGTGCCAGCAGGGGGACAGATAGCAATCAGCCCCAGCATTTT. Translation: CASRGTDSNQPQHF.

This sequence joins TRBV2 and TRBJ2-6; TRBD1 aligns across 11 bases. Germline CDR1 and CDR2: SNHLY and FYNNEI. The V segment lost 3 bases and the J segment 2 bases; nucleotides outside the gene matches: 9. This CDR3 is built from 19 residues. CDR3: CASSEHYWTGGAGANVLTF. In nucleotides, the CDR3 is TGTGCCAGCAGTGAGCATTACTGGACAGGGGGCGCTGGGGCCAACGTCCTGACTTTC.

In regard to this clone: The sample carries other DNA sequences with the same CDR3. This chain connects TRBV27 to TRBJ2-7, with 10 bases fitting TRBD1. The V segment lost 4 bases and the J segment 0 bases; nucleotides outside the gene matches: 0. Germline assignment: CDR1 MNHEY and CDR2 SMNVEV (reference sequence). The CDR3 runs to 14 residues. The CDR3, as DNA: TGTGCCAGCAGTTGGACAGGGGGCTCCTACGAGCAGTACTTC. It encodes CASSWTGGSYEQYF.

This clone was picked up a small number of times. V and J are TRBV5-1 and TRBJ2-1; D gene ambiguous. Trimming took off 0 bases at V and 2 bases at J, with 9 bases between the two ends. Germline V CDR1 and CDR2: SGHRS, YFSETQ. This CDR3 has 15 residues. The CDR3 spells CASSLADSAYNEQFF. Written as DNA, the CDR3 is TGCGCCAGCAGCTTGGCCGACTCCGCCTACAATGAGCAGTTCTTC.

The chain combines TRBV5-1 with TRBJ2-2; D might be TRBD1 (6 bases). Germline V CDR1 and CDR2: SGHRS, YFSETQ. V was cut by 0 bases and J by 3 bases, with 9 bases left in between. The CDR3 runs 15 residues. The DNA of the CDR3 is TGCGCCAGCAGCTTGGGTCCAGGGGACACCGGGGAGCTGTTTTTT. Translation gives CASSLGPGDTGELFF.

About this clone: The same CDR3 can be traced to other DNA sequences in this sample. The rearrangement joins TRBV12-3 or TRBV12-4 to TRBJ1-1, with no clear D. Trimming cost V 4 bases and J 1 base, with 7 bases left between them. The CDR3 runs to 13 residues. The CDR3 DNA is TGTGCCAGCAGTTCCACAGCGAACACTGAAGCTTTCTTT. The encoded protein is CASSSTANTEAFF.

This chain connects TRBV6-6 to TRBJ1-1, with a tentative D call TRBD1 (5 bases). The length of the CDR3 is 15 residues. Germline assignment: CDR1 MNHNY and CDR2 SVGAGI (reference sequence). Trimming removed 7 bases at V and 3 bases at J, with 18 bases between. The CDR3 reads CASILQGAWDTEAFF. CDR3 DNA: TGTGCCAGCATCCTTCAGGGTGCGTGGGACACTGAAGCTTTCTTT.

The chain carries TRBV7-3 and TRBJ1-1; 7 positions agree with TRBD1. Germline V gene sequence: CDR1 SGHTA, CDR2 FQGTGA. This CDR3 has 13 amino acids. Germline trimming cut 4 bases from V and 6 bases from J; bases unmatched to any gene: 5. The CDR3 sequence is CASSSGTASEAFF. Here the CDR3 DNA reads TGTGCCAGCAGCTCCGGGACAGCCTCTGAAGCTTTCTTT.

The CDR3 DNA is TGCGCCAGCAGCTTGGATCCCTCGGGGTCACCCCTCCACTTT. Translation: CASSLDPSGSPLHF. The chain uses TRBV5-1 and TRBJ1-6; D not certain. Trimming removed 0 bases from V and 10 bases from J, with 11 bases in between. CDR1 SGHRS and CDR2 YFSETQ come from the germline V gene. CDR3 length: 14 residues.

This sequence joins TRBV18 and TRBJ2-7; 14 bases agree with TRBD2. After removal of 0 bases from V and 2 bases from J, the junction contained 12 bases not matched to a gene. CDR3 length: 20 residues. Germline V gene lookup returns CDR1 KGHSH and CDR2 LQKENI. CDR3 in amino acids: CASSPPNGLAGGPRAYEQYF. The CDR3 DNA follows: TGTGCCAGCTCACCACCTAACGGACTAGCGGGAGGTCCTCGGGCCTACGAGCAGTACTTC.

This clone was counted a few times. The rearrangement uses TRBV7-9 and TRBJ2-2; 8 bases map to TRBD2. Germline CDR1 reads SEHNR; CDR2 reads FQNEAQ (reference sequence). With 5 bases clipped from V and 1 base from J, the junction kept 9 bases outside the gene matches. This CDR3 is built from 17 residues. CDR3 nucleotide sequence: TGTGCCAGCAGCCCTGCACTAGCGGTCATGAACACCGGGGAGCTGTTTTTT. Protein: CASSPALAVMNTGELFF.

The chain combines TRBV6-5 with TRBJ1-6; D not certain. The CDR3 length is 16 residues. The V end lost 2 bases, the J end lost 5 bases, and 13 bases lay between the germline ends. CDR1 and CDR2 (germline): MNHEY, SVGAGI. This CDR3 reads CASSYQPRRDNSPLHF. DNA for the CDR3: TGTGCCAGCAGTTACCAACCTCGGAGGGATAATTCACCCCTCCACTTT.

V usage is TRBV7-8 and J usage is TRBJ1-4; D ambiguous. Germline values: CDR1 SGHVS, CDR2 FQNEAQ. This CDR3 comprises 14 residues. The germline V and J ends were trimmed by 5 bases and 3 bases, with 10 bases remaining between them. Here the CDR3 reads CASSPTLSNEKLFF. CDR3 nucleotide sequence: TGTGCCAGCAGCCCAACCCTATCTAATGAAAAACTGTTTTTT. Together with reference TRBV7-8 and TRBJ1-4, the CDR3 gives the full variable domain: GAGVSQSPRYKVAKRGQDVALRCDPISGHVSLFWYQQALGQGPEFLTYFQNEAQLDKSGLPSDRFFAERPEGSVSTLKIQRTQQEDSAVYLCASSPTLSNEKLFFGSGTQLSVL.

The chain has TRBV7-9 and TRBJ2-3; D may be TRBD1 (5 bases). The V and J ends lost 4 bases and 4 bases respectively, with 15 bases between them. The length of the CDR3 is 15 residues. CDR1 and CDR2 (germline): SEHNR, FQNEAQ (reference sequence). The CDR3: CASSSGPRGADTQYF. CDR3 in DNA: TGTGCCAGCAGCTCAGGGCCAAGGGGCGCAGATACGCAGTATTTT.